Each of the 10 T cell receptor beta chains below was sequenced from the same sample in a study of blood T cell repertoires in COVID-19. Assay: immunoSEQ multiplex PCR; the TCRdb copy retains only in-frame clones and omits some. The sample shows 120,000 or so clones, roughly 85% of them seen only once. Sample: peripheral blood. Source of these receptors: a human donor in a cohort sampled during active COVID-19.

The rearrangement uses TRBV2 and TRBJ2-2; 9 positions match TRBD2. Germline loops: CDR1 SNHLY, CDR2 FYNNEI. The CDR3 loop spans 14 amino acids. The junction had 2 bases not matched to a gene; V was cut back by 4 bases and J by 5 bases. The CDR3 DNA sequence: TGTGCCAGCAGTGTTGCGGGAGGGACCGGGGAGCTGTTTTTT. Amino acids: CASSVAGGTGELFF.

V usage is TRBV12-3 or TRBV12-4 and J usage is TRBJ1-4, with D unresolved. Between the trimmed V and J ends, which lost 2 bases and 7 bases, there was a span of 8 bases. CDR3 length: 13 amino acids. CDR3 sequence (DNA): TGTGCCAGCAGTTTAACCCCCAGTGAAAAACTGTTTTTT. Translated: CASSLTPSEKLFF.

The chain carries TRBV6-2 or TRBV6-3 and TRBJ1-3; D gene unclear. V was cut by 2 bases and J by 0 bases, with 8 bases left in between. This CDR3 contains 15 residues. Germline V lookup: CDR1 MNHEY, CDR2 SVGEGT. The CDR3 is CASSYQRSSGNTIYF. CDR3 in DNA: TGTGCCAGCAGTTACCAGCGGAGCTCTGGAAACACCATATATTTT.

The rearrangement links TRBV6-5 to TRBJ1-2; possible D gene TRBD1, 6 bases. Deletions cut 8 bases from V and 6 bases from J, with 19 bases between. Germline V gene lookup returns CDR1 MNHEY and CDR2 SVGAGI. The CDR3 covers 14 residues. The CDR3 here is CASDNLQGRDGYTF. For the CDR3, the DNA is TGTGCCAGCGATAACCTACAGGGTCGCGATGGCTACACCTTC.

The chain is built from TRBV29-1 and TRBJ2-1; D remains unclear. This CDR3 is built from 11 residues. Germline V gene data show CDR1 as SQVTM and CDR2 as ANQGSEA. V was clipped by 4 bases and J by 2 bases, with 3 bases between them. In DNA, the CDR3 is TGCAGCGTTGTAGCCTACAATGAGCAGTTCTTC. Amino acids: CSVVAYNEQFF.

This clone was observed once. The rearrangement uses TRBV19 and TRBJ1-1, with 7 bases matching TRBD1. The CDR3 has 13 amino acids. V shed 5 bases and J 10 bases; nucleotides not matched to a gene: 10. Germline V gene lookup returns CDR1 LNHDA and CDR2 SQIVND (reference sequence). The chain's CDR3 is CASSLRQGQAAFF. Here the CDR3 DNA reads TGTGCCAGTAGTCTCCGACAGGGTCAAGCAGCTTTCTTT.

The V gene is TRBV20-1, the J gene TRBJ2-1; D ambiguous. Germline V gives CDR1 DFQATT, CDR2 SNEGSKA (reference sequence). The CDR3 runs to 11 residues. V was cut by 4 bases and J by 7 bases, with 8 bases left in between. The CDR3 sequence: CSAMSWNEQFF. The CDR3 bases are TGCAGTGCTATGAGCTGGAATGAGCAGTTCTTC.

The chain employs TRBV29-1 and TRBJ1-5, with D possibly matching TRBD1 (5 bases). Germline V gene lookup returns CDR1 SQVTM and CDR2 ANQGSEA. The length of the CDR3 is 14 residues. Trimming left V 5 bases short and J 4 bases short, with 15 bases between. The CDR3 bases are TGCAGCGTTCTCCGGGGGGTAGGGAATCAGCCCCAGCATTTT. As protein: CSVLRGVGNQPQHF.

The V call is TRBV2, the J call TRBJ2-5, with TRBD1 identical over 9 bases. J gave up 5 bases and V 6 bases, and 4 bases lay outside the gene matches. The CDR3 spans 13 residues. CDR1 and CDR2 (germline): SNHLY, FYNNEI. The CDR3 protein is CASSFGQGETQYF. CDR3 DNA: TGTGCCAGCAGCTTCGGACAGGGGGAGACCCAGTACTTC.

The J gene is TRBJ2-2, the V gene TRBV7-6, with 8 bases fitting TRBD2. Germline assignment: CDR1 SGHVS and CDR2 FNYEAQ. V dropped 2 bases and J dropped 6; count of bases not matched to a gene: 2. This CDR3 region has 14 residues. CDR3 nucleotides: TGTGCCAGCAGCTTACGGGGGGGTTCCGGGGAGCTGTTTTTT. Its translation: CASSLRGGSGELFF.